This entry lists 31 T cell receptor beta chains sequenced from one sample in a study of blood T cell repertoires in COVID-19. Using immunoSEQ multiplex PCR, the repertoire was profiled, and TCRdb retains in-frame clones only, with some absent. The table shows a few hundred thousand clones, with 84% occurring only once. Sequencing used peripheral blood. These receptors all come from a woman aged 30 to 39 who had recovered from COVID-19.

The chain recombines TRBV15 with TRBJ2-1; 9 bases line up with TRBD1. This CDR3 is built from 15 residues. CDR1 and CDR2 (germline): LNHNV, YYDKDF (reference sequence). J lost 6 bases, V lost 4 bases, and 7 bases had no gene match. For the CDR3, the DNA is TGTGCCACCAGCAAGGGACAGGGAGATGGCAATGAGCAGTTCTTC. Protein product: CATSKGQGDGNEQFF.

The J gene is TRBJ1-2, the V gene TRBV5-4; D not resolved. This CDR3 contains 13 residues. Germline V lookup: CDR1 SGHNT, CDR2 YYREEE (reference sequence). V lost 5 bases, J lost 4 bases, and 12 bases lay in between. CDR3 protein: CASSSDYSYGYTF. CDR3 nucleotides: TGTGCCAGCAGTTCGGACTATTCCTATGGCTACACCTTC.

The rearrangement uses TRBV5-1 and TRBJ1-1; 7 bases line up with TRBD1. The CDR3 contains 14 residues. Germline CDR1 is SGHRS and CDR2 is YFSETQ. After removal of 4 bases from V and 0 bases from J, the junction contained 3 bases not matched to a gene. CDR3 coding DNA: TGCGCCAGCAGCCTCGGACAGGTGAACACTGAAGCTTTCTTT. Translation gives CASSLGQVNTEAFF. The full variable domain, rest sourced from reference TRBV5-1 and TRBJ1-1, is KAGVTQTPRYLIKTRGQQVTLSCSPISGHRSVSWYQQTPGQGLQFLFEYFSETQRNKGNFPGRFSGRQFSNSRSEMNVSTLELGDSALYLCASSLGQVNTEAFFGQGTRLTVV.

This clone was picked up one time. In DNA, the CDR3 is TGTGCCAGCAAACTTTCCTACGAGCAGTACTTC. Protein product: CASKLSYEQYF. J is TRBJ2-7 and V is TRBV2; D gene ambiguous. CDR3 length: 11 amino acids. From germline, CDR1 is SNHLY and CDR2 FYNNEI. V was trimmed by 7 bases and J by 1 base, leaving 5 bases between them.

The V and J genes are TRBV9 and TRBJ2-3; tentative D call: TRBD2 (6 bases). The CDR3 extends over 15 amino acids. Germline V gene data show CDR1 as SGDLS and CDR2 as YYNGEE. Trimming cost V 0 bases and J 2 bases, with 10 bases left between them. The CDR3 sequence is CASSVATGVTDTQYF. The CDR3 nucleotides read TGTGCCAGCAGCGTAGCTACGGGGGTCACAGATACGCAGTATTTT.

This rearrangement joins TRBV5-1 to TRBJ2-7, with 7 bases that match TRBD2. The CDR3 has 15 amino acids. V dropped 2 bases and J dropped 3; count of bases not matched to a gene: 8. Germline CDR1 is SGHRS and CDR2 is YFSETQ. CDR3 amino acids: CASSFGAGVFYEQYF. The CDR3 DNA reads as TGCGCCAGCAGCTTTGGGGCGGGAGTATTCTACGAGCAGTACTTC.

This clone appeared a few times. The genes are TRBV28 and TRBJ1-2, with no clear D. CDR1 is MDHEN, CDR2 SYDVKM, per germline. The germline V and J ends were trimmed by 5 bases and 0 bases, with 4 bases remaining between them. The CDR3 spans 12 residues. The CDR3 DNA sequence: TGTGCCAGCAGTGACACTAACTATGGCTACACCTTC. Translated, it gives CASSDTNYGYTF.

This chain uses TRBV7-2 with TRBJ1-6; D not certain. Trimming shortened V by 2 bases and J by 8 bases, and 7 bases separated the two germline ends. CDR1 SGHTA and CDR2 FQGNSA come from the germline V gene. There are 13 residues in the CDR3. CDR3 nucleotides: TGTGCCAGCAGCTTAACAGCGGATTCACCCCTCCACTTT. Protein sequence: CASSLTADSPLHF.

This chain links TRBV7-9 with TRBJ2-7; 9 nucleotides align to TRBD1. The V and J ends lost 4 bases and 7 bases, in that order; junction bases with no gene match: 8. Germline CDR1 SEHNR, CDR2 FQNEAQ (reference sequence). The CDR3 totals 14 residues. CDR3 sequence reads: CASSSTTGGLEQYF. Here the CDR3 DNA reads TGTGCCAGCAGCTCGACGACAGGGGGTCTAGAGCAGTACTTC.

CDR3 amino acids: CASSLDRGGTGELFF. The CDR3 DNA sequence: TGTGCCAGCAGCTTGGACAGGGGCGGCACCGGGGAGCTGTTTTTT. The chain couples TRBV7-2 to TRBJ2-2; 9 bases agree with TRBD1. CDR1 is SGHTA and CDR2 is FQGNSA in the germline V gene. Trimming removed 3 bases from V and 4 bases from J; junction bases left unmatched: 3. CDR3 length: 15 residues.

The genes are TRBV29-1 and TRBJ1-5, with D perhaps matching TRBD1 (5 bases). Germline V lookup: CDR1 SQVTM, CDR2 ANQGSEA. V lost 4 bases to trimming and J lost 7 bases, with 14 bases between them. This CDR3 has 13 residues. CDR3 sequence reads: CSVAEGLDQPQHF. DNA of the CDR3: TGCAGCGTTGCGGAGGGACTCGACCAGCCCCAGCATTTT.

The CDR3 sequence is CASSPRTSGRWDTQYF. Here the CDR3 DNA reads TGTGCCAGCAGCCCAAGGACTAGCGGGAGATGGGATACGCAGTATTTT. The V call is TRBV7-2, the J call TRBJ2-3; 13 bases match TRBD2. The CDR3 has 16 amino acids. V lost 5 bases to trimming and J lost 6 bases; unmatched junction nucleotides: 8. Germline CDR1 is SGHTA and CDR2 is FQGNSA.

This chain connects TRBV5-1 to TRBJ2-1; TRBD2 matches at 10 bases. V lost 3 bases to trimming and J lost 5 bases; unmatched junction nucleotides: 5. CDR1 and CDR2 (germline): SGHRS, YFSETQ. The CDR3 is made up of 15 amino acids. In DNA form, the CDR3 reads TGCGCCAGCAGCTCGAGCGGGAGGGAGGACAATGAGCAGTTCTTC. It translates to CASSSSGREDNEQFF.

The CDR3 reads CASSDSGRFSDTQYF. DNA of the CDR3: TGTGCCAGCAGCGACAGCGGGAGGTTTTCAGATACGCAGTATTTT. The gene calls are TRBV25-1 and TRBJ2-3; 9 nucleotides line up with TRBD2. Per the germline V gene, CDR1 is MGHDK and CDR2 is SYGVNS. The V gene end was trimmed by 6 bases and the J gene end by 4 bases; junction bases not matched to a gene: 8. This CDR3 region has 15 residues.

The chain uses TRBV5-4 and TRBJ2-7; D not certain. The CDR3 runs 11 residues. The germline CDR1 and CDR2 sequences are SGHNT and YYREEE (reference sequence). The ends were cut back, 4 bases at V and 3 bases at J, with 5 bases in the middle. This CDR3 is CASSAGYEQYF. As DNA, the CDR3 is TGTGCCAGCAGCGCCGGCTACGAGCAGTACTTC.

The chain's CDR3 is CASRGRGQETQYF. Here the CDR3 DNA reads TGTGCCAGTAGAGGTCGGGGGCAAGAGACCCAGTACTTC. This sequence joins TRBV19 and TRBJ2-5, with TRBD2 as a possible D gene (6 bases). The germline gives CDR1 LNHDA, CDR2 SQIVND (reference sequence). V lost 6 bases and J lost 2, with 10 bases in between. This CDR3 is built from 13 residues.

CDR3 sequence reads: CASSRDILYEQYF. CDR3 nucleotides: TGTGCCAGCAGCCGGGACATACTGTACGAGCAGTACTTC. The rearrangement uses TRBV6-5 and TRBJ2-7; possible D gene TRBD1, 6 bases. Per the germline V gene, CDR1 is MNHEY and CDR2 is SVGAGI. V gave up 6 bases and J gave up 4 bases, with 13 bases separating them. The CDR3 is 13 amino acids.

This chain links TRBV9 with TRBJ2-2, with unresolved D. The V end lost 0 bases, the J end lost 4 bases, and 4 bases lay between the germline ends. Per the germline V gene, CDR1 is SGDLS and CDR2 is YYNGEE. The CDR3 sequence is 13 residues long. The CDR3 reads CASSVGATGELFF. As DNA, the CDR3 is TGTGCCAGCAGCGTAGGAGCCACCGGGGAGCTGTTTTTT. Using reference TRBV9 and TRBJ2-2 for the parts outside the CDR3, the full variable domain is DSGVTQTPKHLITATGQRVTLRCSPRSGDLSVYWYQQSLDQGLQFLIQYYNGEERAKGNILERFSAQQFPDLHSELNLSSLELGDSALYFCASSVGATGELFFGEGSRLTVL.

The V and J genes are TRBV4-1 and TRBJ2-5; TRBD1 aligns across 10 bases. The CDR3 has 15 amino acids. Germline CDR1 is MGHRA and CDR2 is YSYEKL. Trimming at V came to 3 bases and at J to 5 bases, leaving 6 bases not matched to a gene. CDR3 in amino acids: CASSQDRGFEETQYF. The CDR3 DNA reads TGCGCCAGCAGCCAGGACAGGGGGTTTGAGGAGACCCAGTACTTC.

The rearrangement uses TRBV30 and TRBJ2-5, with no clear D. From germline, CDR1 is GTSNPN and CDR2 SVGIG (reference sequence). The CDR3 has 15 residues. V lost 2 bases and J lost 1, with 14 bases in between. The CDR3 bases are TGTGCCTGGAGTTACGGTTTTGGTTTCCAAGAGACCCAGTACTTC. Translation: CAWSYGFGFQETQYF.

The rearrangement uses TRBV6-5 and TRBJ2-3, with D possibly matching TRBD1 (5 bases). This CDR3 region has 15 residues. V was trimmed by 7 bases and J by 4 bases, leaving 18 bases between them. Germline V gives CDR1 MNHEY, CDR2 SVGAGI. The CDR3 sequence: CASIPTSTDADTQYF. CDR3 in DNA: TGTGCCAGCATACCAACCTCGACAGATGCAGATACGCAGTATTTT.

The chain joins TRBV27 to TRBJ2-2; the D gene is possibly TRBD2 (5 bases). Germline CDR1 and CDR2: MNHEY and SMNVEV (reference sequence). V was trimmed by 2 bases and J by 5 bases, leaving 9 bases between them. This CDR3 spans 14 amino acids. As DNA, the CDR3 is TGTGCCAGCAGTTTAGACTATGCAACCGGGGAGCTGTTTTTT. This codes for CASSLDYATGELFF.

This clone was detected only once. V and J are TRBV4-2 and TRBJ1-4; D gene unclear. The germline V gene has CDR1 LGHNA and CDR2 YNFKEQ. CDR3 length: 16 amino acids. The V end lost 1 base, the J end lost 0 bases, and 9 bases lay between the germline ends. The CDR3 coding sequence is TGTGCCAGCAGCCAAGCCGGGGTGTCAACTAATGAAAAACTGTTTTTT. Translation: CASSQAGVSTNEKLFF.

The rearrangement joins TRBV30 to TRBJ2-3; 7 bases line up with TRBD1. The CDR3 totals 15 residues. V trimming: 0 bases; J trimming: 3 bases; junction bases outside the gene matches: 6. Germline lookup yields CDR1 GTSNPN and CDR2 SVGIG (reference sequence). CDR3 amino acids: CAWSVARGRTDTQYF. In DNA, the CDR3 is TGTGCCTGGAGTGTAGCTAGGGGGCGGACAGATACGCAGTATTTT.

The chain links TRBV2 to TRBJ2-3; D gene uncertain. V lost 5 bases and J lost 2, with 17 bases in between. The CDR3 covers 16 residues. Germline loops: CDR1 SNHLY, CDR2 FYNNEI. Here the CDR3 DNA reads TGTGCCAGCAGTCGACTTAGTGCCGTTCTCACAGATACGCAGTATTTT. Amino acids: CASSRLSAVLTDTQYF.

The chain carries TRBV20-1 and TRBJ2-1, with TRBD2 matching 7 bases. Germline assignment: CDR1 DFQATT and CDR2 SNEGSKA (reference sequence). With V trimmed by 3 bases and J by 3 bases, 5 bases remained unmatched. The CDR3 totals 14 residues. The CDR3 here is CSASPSGDYNEQFF. The DNA of the CDR3 is TGCAGTGCTAGTCCTAGCGGAGACTACAATGAGCAGTTCTTC.

The rearrangement uses TRBV19 and TRBJ1-4; D is uncertain. The CDR3 totals 13 residues. Germline lookup yields CDR1 LNHDA and CDR2 SQIVND (reference sequence). V gave up 3 bases and J gave up 5 bases, with 7 bases separating them. CDR3 region: CASSILRNEKLFF. CDR3 sequence (DNA): TGTGCCAGTAGTATTCTGCGGAATGAAAAACTGTTTTTT.

Here the CDR3 DNA reads TGTGCCAGCAGCTTAACCCCTAGCGAGAGTGACAATGAGCAGTTCTTC. Amino acids: CASSLTPSESDNEQFF. The genes are TRBV7-2 and TRBJ2-1; tentatively, D is TRBD2 (6 bases). Germline V lookup: CDR1 SGHTA, CDR2 FQGNSA. The CDR3 is 16 residues long. Trimming stripped 2 bases from V and 5 bases from J, with 16 bases between.

This chain joins TRBV12-3 or TRBV12-4 and TRBJ2-7; D is possibly TRBD2 (6 bases). The length of the CDR3 is 12 residues. The V end lost 1 base, the J end lost 9 bases, and 10 bases lay between the germline ends. This CDR3 is CASSLGGVGQYF. DNA of the CDR3: TGTGCCAGCAGTTTAGGCGGGGTAGGGCAGTACTTC.

This clone was counted only a few times. The V gene is TRBV6-5, the J gene TRBJ1-1; TRBD1 matches at 9 bases. This CDR3 contains 15 residues. The germline V gene encodes CDR1 MNHEY and CDR2 SVGAGI. The V gene end was trimmed by 7 bases and the J gene end by 4 bases; junction bases not matched to a gene: 10. In nucleotides, the CDR3 is TGTGCCAGCAATCCGGGACAGGGTGGGGGCACTGAAGCTTTCTTT. This sequence encodes CASNPGQGGGTEAFF.

This clone has just one count. The chain couples TRBV3-1 (or the pseudogene TRBV3-2) to TRBJ2-5, with D perhaps TRBD1 (5 bases). V was cut by 5 bases and J by 1 base, with 11 bases left in between. Germline CDR1 LGHDT, CDR2 YNNKEL (reference sequence). The CDR3 covers 14 residues. As DNA, the CDR3 is TGTGCCAGCAGCTGGGAAACAGGCCAAGAGACCCAGTACTTC. It encodes CASSWETGQETQYF.